This entry lists 2 T cell receptor beta chains sequenced from one sample in a study of shared clonotypes between healthy human individuals. The repertoire was sequenced with immunoSEQ multiplex PCR; TCRdb's copy has only in-frame clones and lacks some. The sample lists hundreds of thousands of clones, 80% to 95% occurring once. CD45RO-negative CD8 cells positively selected for CCR7 made up the naive population, which excluded terminally differentiated effector memory CD45RA+ cells. Sample: naive CD8+ T cells sorted from blood. Receptors originate from a man aged 30 to 45 in good health.

V gene TRBV7-9 combines with J gene TRBJ2-1, with 13 bases that match TRBD2. Trimming cost V 5 bases and J 6 bases; bases outside gene matches: 7. The CDR3 length is 16 residues. From germline, CDR1 is SEHNR and CDR2 FQNEAQ (reference sequence). CDR3 DNA sequence: TGTGCCAGCAGCGCCCGGACTAGCGGGAGAGGCAATGAGCAGTTCTTC. It translates to CASSARTSGRGNEQFF.

This clone was counted only a few times. The V call is TRBV7-9, the J call TRBJ2-1, with 8 nucleotides matching TRBD2. V was pared by 2 bases and J by 9 bases, with 9 bases of the junction left unmatched. CDR3 size: 15 residues. Germline loops: CDR1 SEHNR, CDR2 FQNEAQ (reference sequence). In nucleotides, the CDR3 is TGTGCCAGCAGCTTATTGCGCCGGGAGGGCATTGAGCAGTTCTTC. Protein sequence: CASSLLRREGIEQFF.